This is a list of T cell receptor beta chains from one sample in a study of cytomegalovirus exposure and HLA in healthy donors. The assay was immunoSEQ multiplex PCR, and TCRdb's table has in-frame clones only and misses some. Of over 95,000 clones listed, about 77% are singletons. The specimen was PBMCs. The receptor source for this set is a woman in her 30s in good health and CMV-seropositive. Each CDR3 is given with its conserved first and last residue. The order of the fields is D gene, J gene, clone size, V gene, CDR3 DNA, CDR3 protein. A D gene is named only where the DNA matches it firmly. Not all rows give a size; the values are once, few, many and, for expanded clones, a class.

D: -
J: TRBJ1-1
size: -
V: TRBV11-2
DNA: TGTGCCAGCAGCTACCCGACAGGCATGAACACTGAAGCTTTCTTT
CDR3: CASSYPTGMNTEAFF

D: -
J: TRBJ2-7
size: -
V: TRBV30
DNA: TGTGCCTGGAAGTGGCCCACACCGTCCGAGCAGTACTTC
CDR3: CAWKWPTPSEQYF

D: -
J: TRBJ1-5
size: -
V: TRBV7-9
DNA: TGTGCCAGCAGTTTCTGGGACACCAATCAGCCCCAGCATTTT
CDR3: CASSFWDTNQPQHF

D: -
J: TRBJ2-3
size: -
V: TRBV7-2
DNA: TGTGCCAGCAGCTTATCCATAGCAGATACGCAGTATTTT
CDR3: CASSLSIADTQYF

D: TRBD2
J: TRBJ2-7
size: -
V: TRBV27
DNA: TGTGCCAGCATCCCAGCGGGAGGGCGGGACGAGCAGTACTTC
CDR3: CASIPAGGRDEQYF

D: -
J: TRBJ1-1
size: -
V: TRBV15
DNA: TGTGCCACCAGCCCGGCAGGGTCCCAGGGCACTGAAGCTTTCTTT
CDR3: CATSPAGSQGTEAFF

D: TRBD1
J: TRBJ2-2
size: -
V: TRBV2
DNA: TGTGCCAGCTCTGGACAGGGGGCGACCGGGGAGCTGTTTTTT
CDR3: CASSGQGATGELFF

D: TRBD1
J: TRBJ2-7
size: -
V: TRBV2
DNA: TGTGCCAGCCGGCCAGGGACAGGTTCTTACGAGCAGTACTTC
CDR3: CASRPGTGSYEQYF

D: TRBD1
J: TRBJ1-4
size: few
V: TRBV2
DNA: TGTGCCAGCATAAGACAGGGCATGGAAAAACTGTTTTTT
CDR3: CASIRQGMEKLFF

D: -
J: TRBJ2-3
size: -
V: TRBV2
DNA: TGTGCCAGCAGGACGGGAGTGGGAGATACGCAGTATTTT
CDR3: CASRTGVGDTQYF

D: TRBD1
J: TRBJ1-2
size: -
V: TRBV11-3
DNA: TGTGCCAGCAGCCCAGGGGGCTCCAGGGGCTACACCTTC
CDR3: CASSPGGSRGYTF

D: TRBD1
J: TRBJ2-7
size: -
V: TRBV13
DNA: TGTGCCAGCAGCTGGCTCTCGACAGGGAGCTACGAGCAGTACTTC
CDR3: CASSWLSTGSYEQYF